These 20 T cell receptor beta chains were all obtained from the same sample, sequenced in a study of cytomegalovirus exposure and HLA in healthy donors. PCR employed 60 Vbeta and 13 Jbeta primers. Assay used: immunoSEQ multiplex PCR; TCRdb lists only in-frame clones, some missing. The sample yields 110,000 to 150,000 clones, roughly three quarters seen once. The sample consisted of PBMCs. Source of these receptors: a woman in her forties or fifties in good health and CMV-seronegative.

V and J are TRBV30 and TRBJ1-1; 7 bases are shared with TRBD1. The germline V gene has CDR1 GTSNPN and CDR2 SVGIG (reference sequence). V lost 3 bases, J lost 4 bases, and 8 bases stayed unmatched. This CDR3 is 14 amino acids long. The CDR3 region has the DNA TGTGCCTGGAGAGACAGGGAATGGATCACTGAAGCTTTCTTT. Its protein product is CAWRDREWITEAFF.

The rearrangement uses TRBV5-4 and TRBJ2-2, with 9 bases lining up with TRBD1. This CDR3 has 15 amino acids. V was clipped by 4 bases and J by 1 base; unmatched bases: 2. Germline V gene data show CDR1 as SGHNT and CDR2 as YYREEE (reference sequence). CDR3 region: CASSQGQGNTGELFF. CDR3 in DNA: TGTGCCAGCAGCCAGGGACAGGGGAACACCGGGGAGCTGTTTTTT.

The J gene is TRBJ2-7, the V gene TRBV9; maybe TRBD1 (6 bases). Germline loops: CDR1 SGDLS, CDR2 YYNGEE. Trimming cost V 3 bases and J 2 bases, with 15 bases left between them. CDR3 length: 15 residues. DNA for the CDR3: TGTGCCAGCAGCGAGGCGACAGGTTCCGCCTACGAGCAGTACTTC. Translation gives CASSEATGSAYEQYF.

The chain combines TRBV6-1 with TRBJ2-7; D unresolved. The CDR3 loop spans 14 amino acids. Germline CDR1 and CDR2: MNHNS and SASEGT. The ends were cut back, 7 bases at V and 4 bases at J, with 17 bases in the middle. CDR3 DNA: TGTGCCAGCACCGTGACCCGAGGAAGATACGAGCAGTACTTC. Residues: CASTVTRGRYEQYF.

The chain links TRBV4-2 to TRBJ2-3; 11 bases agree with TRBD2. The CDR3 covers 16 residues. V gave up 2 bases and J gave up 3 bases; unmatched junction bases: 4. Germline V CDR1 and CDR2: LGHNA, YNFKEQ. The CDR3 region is CASSQTIAGGTDTQYF. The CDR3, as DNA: TGTGCCAGCAGCCAAACTATAGCGGGGGGGACAGATACGCAGTATTTT.

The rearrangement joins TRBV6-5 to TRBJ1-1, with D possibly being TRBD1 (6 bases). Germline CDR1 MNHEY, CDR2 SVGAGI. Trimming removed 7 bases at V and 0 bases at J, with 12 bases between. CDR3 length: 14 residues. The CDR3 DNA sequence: TGTGCCAGCAAACGACAGGAGTTGAACACTGAAGCTTTCTTT. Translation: CASKRQELNTEAFF.

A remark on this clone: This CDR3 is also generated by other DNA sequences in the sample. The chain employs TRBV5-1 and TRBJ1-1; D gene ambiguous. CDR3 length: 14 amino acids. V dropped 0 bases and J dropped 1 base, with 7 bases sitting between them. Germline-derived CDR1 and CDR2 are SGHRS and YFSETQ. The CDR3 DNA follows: TGCGCCAGCAGCTTGGGAGGAGAGAACACTGAAGCTTTCTTT. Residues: CASSLGGENTEAFF.

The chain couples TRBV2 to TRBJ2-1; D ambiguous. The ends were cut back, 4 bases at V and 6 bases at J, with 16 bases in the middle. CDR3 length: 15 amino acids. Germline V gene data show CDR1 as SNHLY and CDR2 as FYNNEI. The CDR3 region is CASSVSRYMPNEQFF. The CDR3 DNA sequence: TGTGCCAGCAGTGTGTCCCGTTACATGCCCAATGAGCAGTTCTTC.

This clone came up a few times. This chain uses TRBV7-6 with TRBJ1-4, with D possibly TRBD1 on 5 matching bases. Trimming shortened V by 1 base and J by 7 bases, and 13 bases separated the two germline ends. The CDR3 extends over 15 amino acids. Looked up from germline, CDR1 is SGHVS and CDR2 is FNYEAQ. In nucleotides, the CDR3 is TGTGCCAGCAGCTTAGGTGCAGGGATTTCTGAAAAACTGTTTTTT. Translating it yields CASSLGAGISEKLFF.

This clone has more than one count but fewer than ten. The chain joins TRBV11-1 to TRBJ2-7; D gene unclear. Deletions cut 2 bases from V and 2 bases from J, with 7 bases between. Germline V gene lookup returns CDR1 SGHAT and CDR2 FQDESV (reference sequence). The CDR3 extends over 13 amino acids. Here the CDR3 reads CASSLSQAYEQYF. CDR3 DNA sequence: TGTGCCAGCAGCTTATCCCAGGCCTACGAGCAGTACTTC.

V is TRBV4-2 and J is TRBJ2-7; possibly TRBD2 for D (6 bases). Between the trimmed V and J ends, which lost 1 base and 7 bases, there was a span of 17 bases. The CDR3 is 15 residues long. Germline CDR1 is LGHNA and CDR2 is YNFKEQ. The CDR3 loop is CASSQGLGGAGEQYF. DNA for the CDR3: TGTGCCAGCAGCCAAGGACTTGGCGGGGCAGGGGAGCAGTACTTC.

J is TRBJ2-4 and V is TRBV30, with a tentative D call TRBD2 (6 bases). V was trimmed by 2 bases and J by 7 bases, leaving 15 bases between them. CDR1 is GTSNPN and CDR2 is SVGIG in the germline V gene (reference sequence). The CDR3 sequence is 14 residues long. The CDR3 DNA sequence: TGTGCCTGGAGTACGGGACTTGGAGGGAACATTCAGTACTTC. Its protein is CAWSTGLGGNIQYF.

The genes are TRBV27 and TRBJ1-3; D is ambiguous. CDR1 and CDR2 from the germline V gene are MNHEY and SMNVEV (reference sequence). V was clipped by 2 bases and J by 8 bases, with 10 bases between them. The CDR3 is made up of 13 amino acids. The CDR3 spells CASSLSPGDTIYF. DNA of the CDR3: TGTGCCAGCAGTTTAAGTCCCGGGGACACCATATATTTT.

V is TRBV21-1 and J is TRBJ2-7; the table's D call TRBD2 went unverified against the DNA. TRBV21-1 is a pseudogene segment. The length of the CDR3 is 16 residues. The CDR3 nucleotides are TGTGCCAGCAGCCCCCGGGGGGCAGGGTCCCCCTACGAGCAGTACTTC. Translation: CASSPRGAGSPYEQYF.

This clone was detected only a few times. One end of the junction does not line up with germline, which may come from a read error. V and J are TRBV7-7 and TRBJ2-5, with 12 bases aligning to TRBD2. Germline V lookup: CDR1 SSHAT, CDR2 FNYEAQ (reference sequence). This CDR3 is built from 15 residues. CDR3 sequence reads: CASSFSGTSGQTQYF. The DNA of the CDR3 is TGTGCTAGCAGCTTTTCCGGGACTAGCGGGCAGACCCAGTACTTC.

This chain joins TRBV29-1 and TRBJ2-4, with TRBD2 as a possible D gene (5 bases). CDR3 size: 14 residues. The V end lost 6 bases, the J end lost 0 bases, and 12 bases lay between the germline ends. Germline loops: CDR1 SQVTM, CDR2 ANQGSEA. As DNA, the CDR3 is TGCAGCGTAGGACTGTCGCTAGCCAAAAACATTCAGTACTTC. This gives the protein CSVGLSLAKNIQYF.

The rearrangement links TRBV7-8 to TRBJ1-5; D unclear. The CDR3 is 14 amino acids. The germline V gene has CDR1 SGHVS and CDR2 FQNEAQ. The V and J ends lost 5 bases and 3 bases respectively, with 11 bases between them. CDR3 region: CASSPLSSNQPQHF. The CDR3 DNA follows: TGTGCCAGCAGCCCCTTGTCGTCCAATCAGCCCCAGCATTTT.

The CDR3, as DNA: TGTGCCAGCAGCTTAATGACGGGACAGTCTTACGAGCAGTACTTC. It specifies CASSLMTGQSYEQYF. The chain is built from TRBV7-2 and TRBJ2-7; 7 bases agree with TRBD1. Germline V CDR1 and CDR2: SGHTA, FQGNSA. Unmatched junction bases numbered 8, after V lost 2 bases and J lost 4 bases. This CDR3 is built from 15 residues.

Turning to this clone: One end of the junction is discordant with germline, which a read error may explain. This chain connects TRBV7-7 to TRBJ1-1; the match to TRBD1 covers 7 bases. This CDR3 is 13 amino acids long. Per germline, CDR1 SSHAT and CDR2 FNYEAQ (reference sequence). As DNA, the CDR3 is TGTGCTAGCAGCCCAAGACAGGGAACTGAAGCTTTCTTT. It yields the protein CASSPRQGTEAFF. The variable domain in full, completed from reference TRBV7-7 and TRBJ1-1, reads GAGVSQSPRYKVTKRGQDVTLRCDPISSHATLYWYQQALGQGPEFLTYFNYEAQPDKSGLPSDRFSAERPEGSISTLTIQRTEQRDSAMYRCASSPRQGTEAFFGQGTRLTVV.

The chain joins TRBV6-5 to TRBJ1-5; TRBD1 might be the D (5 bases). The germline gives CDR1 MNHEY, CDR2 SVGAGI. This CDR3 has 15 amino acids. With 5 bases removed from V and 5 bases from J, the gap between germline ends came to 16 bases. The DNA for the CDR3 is TGTGCCAGCAGTACCGGGGCGGGGCGGGATCAGCCCCAGCATTTT. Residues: CASSTGAGRDQPQHF.